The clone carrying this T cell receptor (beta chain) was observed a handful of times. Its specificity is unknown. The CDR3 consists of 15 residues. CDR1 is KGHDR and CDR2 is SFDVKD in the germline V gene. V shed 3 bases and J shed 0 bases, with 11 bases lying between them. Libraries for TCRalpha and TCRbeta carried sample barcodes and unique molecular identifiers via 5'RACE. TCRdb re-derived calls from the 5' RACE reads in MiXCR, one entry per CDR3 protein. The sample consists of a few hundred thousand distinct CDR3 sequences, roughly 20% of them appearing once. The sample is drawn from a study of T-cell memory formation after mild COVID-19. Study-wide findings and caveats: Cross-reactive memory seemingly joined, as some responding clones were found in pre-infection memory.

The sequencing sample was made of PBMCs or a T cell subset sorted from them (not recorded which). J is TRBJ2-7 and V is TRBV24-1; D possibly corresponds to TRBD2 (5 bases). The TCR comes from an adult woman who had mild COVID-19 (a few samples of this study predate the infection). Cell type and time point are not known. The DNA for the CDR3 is TGTGCCACCAGTGATCCAGCGGCAATCTCCTACGAGCAGTACTTC. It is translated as CATSDPAAISYEQYF.